A single sample gave rise to the 19 T cell receptor beta chains below, sequenced in a study of T cells in Graves' hyperthyroidism and ophthalmopathy. There were TCR beta CDR3 regions amplified from RNA transcripts. First-round RT-PCR of the TCR CDR3 relied on the HTBI primer set. TCRdb recomputed calls from the multiplex PCR reads with MiXCR, one row per CDR3 protein. The repertoire holds 450,000 to 700,000 distinct CDR3 sequences, with 46% as singletons. Sequences were obtained from peripheral blood or thyroid tissue (not recorded which). Every receptor here comes from an adult woman with Graves' disease, either hyperthyroidism or ophthalmopathy (not recorded which).

This clonotype was found many times. This rearrangement joins TRBV4-1 to TRBJ2-7, with a weak D call TRBD1 (5 bases). Germline V CDR1 and CDR2: MGHRA, YSYEKL. Trimming cost V 4 bases and J 6 bases, with 10 bases left between them. The CDR3 loop spans 12 amino acids. CDR3 nucleotides: TGCGCCAGCAGCCGCCTAAGGGGCGAGCAGTACTTC. Protein: CASSRLRGEQYF.

This clonotype was recorded once. The chain is built from TRBV6-4 and TRBJ1-2, with 9 bases lining up with TRBD1. V was clipped by 3 bases and J by 2 bases; unmatched bases: 7. CDR3 length: 16 residues. The germline V gene has CDR1 MRHNA and CDR2 SNTAGT. The CDR3 region is CASSESDRGKNYGYTF. The DNA for the CDR3 is TGTGCCAGCAGTGAATCAGACAGGGGGAAGAACTATGGCTACACCTTC.

With regard to this clonotype: One end of the junction varies from germline; a read error may be responsible. The CDR3 protein is CATSEEGLTNTGELSW. The CDR3 DNA sequence: TGTGCCACCAGTGAGGAAGGTCTTACGAACACCGGGGAGCTGTCTTGG. This chain connects TRBV24-1 to TRBJ2-2; tentative D call: TRBD2 (5 bases). This CDR3 is built from 16 residues. Germline V lookup: CDR1 KGHDR, CDR2 SFDVKD.

The chain recombines TRBV20-1 with TRBJ1-6; D is ambiguous. The V end was cut by 6 bases, the J end by 8 bases, with 11 bases between. This CDR3 has 12 residues. Germline CDR1 reads DFQATT; CDR2 reads SNEGSKA (reference sequence). In DNA form, the CDR3 reads TGCAGTGCCTCCCCTATGGATTCACCCCTCCACTTT. It translates to CSASPMDSPLHF.

The chain has TRBV30 and TRBJ2-2; D is undetermined. Germline V gene lookup returns CDR1 GTSNPN and CDR2 SVGIG (reference sequence). Between the trimmed V and J ends, which lost 2 bases and 7 bases, there was a span of 8 bases. The CDR3 length is 12 residues. Written as DNA, the CDR3 is TGTGCCTGGAGTCCATTTGGCGGGGAGCTGTTTTTT. This translates into CAWSPFGGELFF.

In this sample, this clonotype turned up many times. The chain has TRBV10-3 and TRBJ1-2; no firm D call. Trimming took 10 bases from V and 6 from J, leaving 12 bases between them. The germline V gene has CDR1 ENHRY and CDR2 SYGVKD. This CDR3 has 11 amino acids. CDR3 protein: CATGILDGYTF. The CDR3 DNA is TGTGCCACCGGAATTTTGGATGGCTACACCTTC.

This sequence joins TRBV7-6 and TRBJ2-2, with D perhaps TRBD2 (6 bases). CDR1 is SGHVS, CDR2 FNYEAQ, per germline. This CDR3 spans 14 amino acids. Trimming cost V 1 base and J 6 bases, with 9 bases left between them. The CDR3 bases are TGTGCCAGCAGCTTAGTGCGGAGGGCCGGGGAGCTGTTTTTT. This translates into CASSLVRRAGELFF.

Concerning this clonotype: An end of the junction does not agree with germline; a read error may underlie this. The CDR3 loop is CACSAGQGVADYSPLHF. As DNA, the CDR3 is TGTGCCTGCAGTGCAGGGCAGGGGGTGGCGGATTATTCACCCCTCCACTTT. The V gene is TRBV2, the J gene TRBJ1-6; 7 bases fit TRBD1. The CDR3 extends over 17 amino acids. The germline CDR1 and CDR2 sequences are SNHLY and FYNNEI.

This rearrangement joins TRBV20-1 to TRBJ1-1; no firm D call. V was shortened by 5 bases and J by 1 base, with 14 bases between the two germline ends. This CDR3 is 14 amino acids long. In germline, CDR1 is DFQATT, CDR2 SNEGSKA (reference sequence). CDR3 sequence: CSARPRSSNTEAFF. Written as DNA, the CDR3 is TGCAGTGCTCGTCCGAGGAGCTCGAACACTGAAGCTTTCTTT.

This clonotype was recorded at least ten times. The CDR3: CASSLQTQAYEQYF. CDR3 in DNA: TGCGCCAGCAGCTTACAAACTCAAGCCTACGAGCAGTACTTC. This rearrangement joins TRBV5-1 to TRBJ2-7; no definite D call. The V gene's germline CDR1 is SGHRS and CDR2 YFSETQ. The CDR3 is 14 residues long. V was trimmed by 2 bases and J by 2 bases, leaving 11 bases between them.

This clonotype was detected ten times or more. The chain uses TRBV6-5 and TRBJ2-7, with 12 positions matching TRBD2. CDR3 length equals 14 residues. With V trimmed by 7 bases and J by 4 bases, 5 bases remained unmatched. Germline V lookup: CDR1 MNHEY, CDR2 SVGAGI. The chain's CDR3 is CASKVTSGSYEQYF. CDR3 sequence (DNA): TGTGCCAGCAAGGTGACTAGCGGGAGTTACGAGCAGTACTTC.

This chain joins TRBV2 and TRBJ1-4, with 7 bases that match TRBD1. The CDR3 consists of 15 residues. J lost 3 bases, V lost 5 bases, and 6 bases had no gene match. Germline V gene data show CDR1 as SNHLY and CDR2 as FYNNEI. The CDR3: CASSLRTGSNEKLFF. The CDR3 DNA sequence: TGTGCCAGCAGTCTCCGGACAGGTTCTAATGAAAAACTGTTTTTT.

This clonotype was seen at least ten times. The CDR3: CASSLDGLYGYEQYF. The CDR3 DNA is TGTGCCAGCAGCTTAGATGGACTATATGGCTACGAGCAGTACTTC. This chain joins TRBV11-2 and TRBJ2-7; the D gene is possibly TRBD2 (6 bases). V lost 0 bases to trimming and J lost 3 bases, with 12 bases between them. The CDR3 has 15 amino acids. The V gene's germline CDR1 is SGHAT and CDR2 FQNNGV.

This clonotype has a handful of counts. The rearrangement links TRBV20-1 to TRBJ1-4, with 12 bases matching TRBD1. From germline, CDR1 is DFQATT and CDR2 SNEGSKA (reference sequence). The trim removed 6 bases at V and 7 bases at J, leaving 12 bases unmatched. The CDR3 spans 16 residues. CDR3 residues: CSALRGGTGGIEKLFF. The DNA of the CDR3 is TGCAGTGCCCTAAGAGGGGGGACAGGGGGCATTGAAAAACTGTTTTTT.

This clonotype was counted between two and nine times. V and J are TRBV24-1 and TRBJ2-7, with TRBD1 identical over 9 bases. Germline values: CDR1 KGHDR, CDR2 SFDVKD. The CDR3 has 14 residues. The V segment lost 7 bases and the J segment 3 bases; nucleotides outside the gene matches: 6. The CDR3 region is CATRQGAGDYEQYF. The CDR3, as DNA: TGTGCCACCAGACAGGGGGCGGGGGACTACGAGCAGTACTTC.

The rearrangement joins TRBV20-1 to TRBJ1-2, with 9 bases that match TRBD1. The CDR3 runs to 14 residues. V was clipped by 2 bases and J by 2 bases; unmatched bases: 3. From germline, CDR1 is DFQATT and CDR2 SNEGSKA (reference sequence). The CDR3 bases are TGCAGTGCTAGATACAGGGGGCAGAACTATGGCTACACCTTC. It codes for CSARYRGQNYGYTF.

V usage is TRBV13 and J usage is TRBJ1-1; 7 bases align to TRBD1. This CDR3 has 15 residues. Germline V gene data show CDR1 as PRHDT and CDR2 as FYEKMQ (reference sequence). V was pared by 4 bases and J by 1 base, with 6 bases of the junction left unmatched. In DNA form, the CDR3 reads TGTGCCAGCAGCTCCTATCGACAGGGGAACACTGAAGCTTTCTTT. Its protein product is CASSSYRQGNTEAFF. The full variable domain, completed using reference TRBV13 and TRBJ1-1, is AAGVIQSPRHLIKEKRETATLKCYPIPRHDTVYWYQQGPGQDPQFLISFYEKMQSDKGSIPDRFSAQQFSDYHSELNMSSLELGDSALYFCASSSYRQGNTEAFFGQGTRLTVV.

CDR3 coding DNA: TGTGCCAGCGGGGTGGACAGGGTGAATGAGCAGTTCTTC. It codes for CASGVDRVNEQFF. This chain joins TRBV19 and TRBJ2-1; 8 bases fit TRBD1. J lost 7 bases, V lost 9 bases, and 8 bases had no gene match. CDR1 and CDR2 from the germline V gene are LNHDA and SQIVND (reference sequence). The CDR3 runs 13 residues.

At least ten counts were recorded for this clonotype. Germline is not matched at one junction end, which may reflect a read error. This chain links TRBV29-1 with TRBJ2-3, with a tentative D call TRBD1 (5 bases). The CDR3 extends over 17 amino acids. CDR1 and CDR2 from the germline V gene are SQVTM and ANQGSEA. This chain's CDR3 is CSAEGLAGQTSTDTQYF. CDR3 sequence (DNA): TGCAGCGCTGAAGGTCTGGCAGGACAAACTAGCACAGATACGCAGTATTTT.